These 5 T cell receptor beta chains originate from one sample sequenced in a study of CD8+ T cells in alopecia areata. Regarding treatment: oral pan-JAK inhibitor, 5-10 mg twice daily. After isolation, RNA underwent reverse transcription to generate cDNA as the sequencing template. TCRdb's table, derived via immunoSEQ multiplex PCR, lists solely in-frame clones and lacks some. This sample yields some 190,000 clones, of which 66% are seen a single time; around 1.2% belongs to the top ten. The input for sequencing was CD4+ T cells sorted from blood, taken at roughly week 45, from a patient treated with tofacitinib. The receptors were sampled from a human donor with alopecia areata.

This clone has only one observation. The rearrangement uses TRBV10-3 and TRBJ2-7; no clear D. The CDR3 runs to 12 residues. The V end lost 10 bases, the J end lost 0 bases, and 10 bases lay between the germline ends. Germline assignment: CDR1 ENHRY and CDR2 SYGVKD. The CDR3 region is CATKGDSYEQYF. In DNA, the CDR3 is TGTGCCACCAAAGGTGACTCCTACGAGCAGTACTTC.

V is TRBV5-1 and J is TRBJ2-6, with D possibly TRBD2 on 5 matching bases. CDR1 is SGHRS, CDR2 YFSETQ, per germline. This CDR3 region has 18 residues. V was cut by 4 bases and J by 0 bases, with 17 bases left in between. CDR3 in amino acids: CASSAGLSSFSGANVLTF. The CDR3 nucleotides read TGCGCCAGCAGCGCGGGTCTCTCCTCCTTCTCTGGGGCCAACGTCCTGACTTTC.

This clone was picked up a small number of times. The V call is TRBV11-2, the J call TRBJ2-2, with unresolved D. The CDR3 totals 15 residues. Germline-derived CDR1 and CDR2 are SGHAT and FQNNGV. Trimming removed 3 bases at V and 1 base at J, with 9 bases between. CDR3 loop: CASSFLSGNTGELFF. DNA of the CDR3: TGTGCCAGCAGCTTTCTTTCGGGGAACACCGGGGAGCTGTTTTTT.

The CDR3 region is CASSQDPGLPYEQYF. CDR3 in DNA: TGCGCCAGCAGCCAAGATCCGGGCCTACCCTACGAGCAGTACTTC. The V and J genes are TRBV4-3 and TRBJ2-7; no clear D. The CDR3 covers 15 residues. Trimming took off 0 bases at V and 2 bases at J, with 11 bases between the two ends. Germline V CDR1 and CDR2: LGHNA, YSLEER.

This clone was detected only a few times. This sequence joins TRBV19 and TRBJ1-5, with a weak D call TRBD1 (5 bases). Trimming shortened V by 4 bases and J by 0 bases, and 10 bases separated the two germline ends. The CDR3 is 15 residues long. Germline CDR1 is LNHDA and CDR2 is SQIVND (reference sequence). The CDR3 coding sequence is TGTGCCAGTAGTAGACAGTTCTATAGCAATCAGCCCCAGCATTTT. Amino acid sequence: CASSRQFYSNQPQHF.